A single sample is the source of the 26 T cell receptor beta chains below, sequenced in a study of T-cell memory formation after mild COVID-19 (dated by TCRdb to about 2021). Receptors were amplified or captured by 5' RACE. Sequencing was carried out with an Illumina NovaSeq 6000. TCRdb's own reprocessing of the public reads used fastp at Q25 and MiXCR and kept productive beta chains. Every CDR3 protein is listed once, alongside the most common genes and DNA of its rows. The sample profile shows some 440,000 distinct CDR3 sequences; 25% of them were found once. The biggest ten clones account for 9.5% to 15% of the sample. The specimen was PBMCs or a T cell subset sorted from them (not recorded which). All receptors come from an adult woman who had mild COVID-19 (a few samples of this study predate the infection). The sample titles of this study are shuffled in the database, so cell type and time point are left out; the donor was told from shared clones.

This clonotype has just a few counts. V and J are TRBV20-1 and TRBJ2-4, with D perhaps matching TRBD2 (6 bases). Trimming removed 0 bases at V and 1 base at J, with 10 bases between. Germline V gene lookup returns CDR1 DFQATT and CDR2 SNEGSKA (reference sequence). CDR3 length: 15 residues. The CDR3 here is CSARESGRAKNIQYF. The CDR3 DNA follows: TGCAGTGCTAGAGAATCAGGGAGGGCCAAAAACATTCAGTACTTC.

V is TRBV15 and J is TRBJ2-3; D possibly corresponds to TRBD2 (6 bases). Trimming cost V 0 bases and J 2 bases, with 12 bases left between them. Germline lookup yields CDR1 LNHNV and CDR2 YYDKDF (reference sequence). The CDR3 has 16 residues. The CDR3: CATSRDLGGVTDTQYF. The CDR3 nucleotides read TGTGCCACCAGCAGAGATCTGGGCGGGGTCACAGATACGCAGTATTTT.

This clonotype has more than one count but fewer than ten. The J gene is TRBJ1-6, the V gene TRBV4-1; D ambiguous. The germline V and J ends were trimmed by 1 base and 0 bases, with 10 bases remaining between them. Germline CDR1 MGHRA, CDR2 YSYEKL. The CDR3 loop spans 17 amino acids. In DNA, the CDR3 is TGCGCCAGCAGCCAAGGGGCTCAGAGCTCCTATAATTCACCCCTCCACTTT. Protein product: CASSQGAQSSYNSPLHF.

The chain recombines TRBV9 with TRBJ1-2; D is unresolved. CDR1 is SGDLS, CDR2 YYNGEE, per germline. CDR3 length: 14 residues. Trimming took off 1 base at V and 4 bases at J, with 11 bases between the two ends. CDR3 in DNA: TGTGCCAGCAGCGTATCGTCGGCCCTCTATGGCTACACCTTC. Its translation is CASSVSSALYGYTF.

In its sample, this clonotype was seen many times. CDR3 in DNA: TGTGCCAGCAGCTTTCCCTCAAACACAGATACGCAGTATTTT. Translated, it gives CASSFPSNTDTQYF. The rearrangement links TRBV7-9 to TRBJ2-3; no definite D call. Germline lookup yields CDR1 SEHNR and CDR2 FQNEAQ (reference sequence). The V gene lost 3 bases and the J gene lost 2 bases, with 9 bases spanning the gap. This CDR3 region has 14 residues.

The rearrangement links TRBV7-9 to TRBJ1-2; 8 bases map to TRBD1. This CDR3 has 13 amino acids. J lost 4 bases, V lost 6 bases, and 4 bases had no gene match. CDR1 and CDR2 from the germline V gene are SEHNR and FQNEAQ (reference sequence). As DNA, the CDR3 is TGTGCCAGCAGACATGACAGGGGCTATGGCTACACCTTC. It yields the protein CASRHDRGYGYTF.

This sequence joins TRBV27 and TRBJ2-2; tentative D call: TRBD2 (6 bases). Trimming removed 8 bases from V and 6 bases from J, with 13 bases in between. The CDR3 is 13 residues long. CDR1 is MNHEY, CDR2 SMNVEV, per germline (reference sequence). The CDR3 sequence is CASARTMPGELFF. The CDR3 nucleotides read TGTGCCAGCGCTAGGACTATGCCCGGGGAGCTGTTTTTT.

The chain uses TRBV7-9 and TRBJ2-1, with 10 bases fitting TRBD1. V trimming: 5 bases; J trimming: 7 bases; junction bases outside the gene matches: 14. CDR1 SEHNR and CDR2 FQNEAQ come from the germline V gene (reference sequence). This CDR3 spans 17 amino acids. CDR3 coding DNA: TGTGCCAGCAGCCTGGGACAGGGGCCGGGGCTGGGGAATGAGCAGTTCTTC. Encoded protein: CASSLGQGPGLGNEQFF. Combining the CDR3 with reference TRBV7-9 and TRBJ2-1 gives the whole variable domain DTGVSQNPRHKITKRGQNVTFRCDPISEHNRLYWYRQTLGQGPEFLTYFQNEAQLEKSRLLSDRFSAERPKGSFSTLEIQRTEQGDSAMYLCASSLGQGPGLGNEQFFGPGTRLTVL.

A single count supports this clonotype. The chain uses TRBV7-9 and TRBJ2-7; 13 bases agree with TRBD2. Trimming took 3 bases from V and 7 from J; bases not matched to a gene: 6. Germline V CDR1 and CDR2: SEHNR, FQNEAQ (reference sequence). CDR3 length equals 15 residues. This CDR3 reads CASSLTGLAGEEQYF. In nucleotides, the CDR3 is TGTGCCAGCAGCTTGACTGGACTAGCGGGGGAAGAGCAGTACTTC.

The chain's CDR3 is CASSLGREGGPYF. In nucleotides, the CDR3 is TGTGCCAGCAGCTTAGGCCGGGAGGGGGGTCCGTACTTC. The gene calls are TRBV7-6 and TRBJ2-7; 8 bases agree with TRBD2. CDR1 is SGHVS, CDR2 FNYEAQ, per germline. V was clipped by 1 base and J by 12 bases; unmatched bases: 8. The CDR3 spans 13 residues.

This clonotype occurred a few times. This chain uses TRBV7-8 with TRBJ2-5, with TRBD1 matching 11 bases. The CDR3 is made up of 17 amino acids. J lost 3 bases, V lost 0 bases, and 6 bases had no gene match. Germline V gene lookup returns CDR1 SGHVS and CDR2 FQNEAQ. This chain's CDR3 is CASSLALWTGGEETQYF. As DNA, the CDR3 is TGTGCCAGCAGCTTAGCGCTGTGGACAGGGGGCGAAGAGACCCAGTACTTC.

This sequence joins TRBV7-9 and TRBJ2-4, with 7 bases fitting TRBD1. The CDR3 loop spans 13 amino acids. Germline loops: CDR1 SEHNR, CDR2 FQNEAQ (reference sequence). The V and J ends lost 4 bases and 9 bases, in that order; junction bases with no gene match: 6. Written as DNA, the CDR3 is TGTGCCAGCAGCTCCCTCCCAGGGGGCATTCAGTACTTC. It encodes CASSSLPGGIQYF. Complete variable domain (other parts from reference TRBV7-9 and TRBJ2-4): DTGVSQNPRHKITKRGQNVTFRCDPISEHNRLYWYRQTLGQGPEFLTYFQNEAQLEKSRLLSDRFSAERPKGSFSTLEIQRTEQGDSAMYLCASSSLPGGIQYFGAGTRLSVL.

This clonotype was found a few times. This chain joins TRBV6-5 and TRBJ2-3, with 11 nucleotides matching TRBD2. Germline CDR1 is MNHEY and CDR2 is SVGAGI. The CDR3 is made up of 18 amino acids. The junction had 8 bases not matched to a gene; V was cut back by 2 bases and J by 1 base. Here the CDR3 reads CASSYGLAGGGGTDTQYF. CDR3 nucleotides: TGTGCCAGCAGTTACGGGCTAGCGGGGGGTGGTGGCACAGATACGCAGTATTTT.

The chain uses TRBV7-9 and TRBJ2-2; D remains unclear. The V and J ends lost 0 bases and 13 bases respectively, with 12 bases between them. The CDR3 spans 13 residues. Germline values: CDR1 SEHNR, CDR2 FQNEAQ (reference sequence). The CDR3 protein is CASSLARMGVLFF. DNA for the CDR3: TGTGCCAGCAGCTTAGCGCGAATGGGTGTGCTGTTTTTT.

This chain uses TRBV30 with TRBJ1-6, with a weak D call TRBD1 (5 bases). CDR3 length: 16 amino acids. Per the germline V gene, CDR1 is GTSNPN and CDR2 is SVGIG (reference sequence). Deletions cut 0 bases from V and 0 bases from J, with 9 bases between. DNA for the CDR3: TGTGCCTGGAGTGTACAAGGGGCCTCCTATAATTCACCCCTCCACTTT. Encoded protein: CAWSVQGASYNSPLHF.

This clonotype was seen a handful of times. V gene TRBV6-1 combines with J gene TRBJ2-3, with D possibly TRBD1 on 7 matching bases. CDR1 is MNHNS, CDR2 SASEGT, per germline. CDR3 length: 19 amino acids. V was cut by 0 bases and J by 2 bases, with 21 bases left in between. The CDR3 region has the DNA TGTGCCAGCAGTGAAGCGCTTCCAGTCCAGGGGGGTTTCACAGATACGCAGTATTTT. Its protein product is CASSEALPVQGGFTDTQYF.

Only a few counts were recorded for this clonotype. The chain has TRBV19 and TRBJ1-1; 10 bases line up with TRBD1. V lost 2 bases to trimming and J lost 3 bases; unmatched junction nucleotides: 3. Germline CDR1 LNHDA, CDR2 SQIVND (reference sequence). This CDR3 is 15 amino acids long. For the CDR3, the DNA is TGTGCCAGTAGTATACCCGGACAGGGGGACACTGAAGCTTTCTTT. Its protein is CASSIPGQGDTEAFF.

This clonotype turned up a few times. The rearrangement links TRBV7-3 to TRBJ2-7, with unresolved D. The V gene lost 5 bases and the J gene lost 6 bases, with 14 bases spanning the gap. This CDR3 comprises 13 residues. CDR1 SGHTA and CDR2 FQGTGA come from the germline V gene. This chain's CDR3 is CASSPDVFREQYF. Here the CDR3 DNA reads TGTGCCAGCAGCCCGGACGTATTTCGCGAGCAGTACTTC.

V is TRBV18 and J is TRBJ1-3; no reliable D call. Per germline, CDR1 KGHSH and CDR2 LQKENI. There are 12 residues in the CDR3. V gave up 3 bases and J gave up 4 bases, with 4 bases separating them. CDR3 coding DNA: TGTGCCAGCTCACCTGAAGGAAACACCATATATTTT. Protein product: CASSPEGNTIYF.

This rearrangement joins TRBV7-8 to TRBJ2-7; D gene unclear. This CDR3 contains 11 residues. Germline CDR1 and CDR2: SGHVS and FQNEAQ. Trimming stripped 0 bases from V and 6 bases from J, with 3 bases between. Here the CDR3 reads CASSLATEQYF. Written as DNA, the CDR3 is TGTGCCAGCAGCTTAGCTACCGAGCAGTACTTC.

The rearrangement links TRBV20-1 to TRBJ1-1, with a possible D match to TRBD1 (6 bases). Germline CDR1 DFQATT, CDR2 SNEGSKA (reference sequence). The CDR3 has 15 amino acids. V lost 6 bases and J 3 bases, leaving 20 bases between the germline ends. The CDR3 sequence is CSARPHRASDTEAFF. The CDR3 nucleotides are TGCAGTGCGAGACCTCACAGGGCTTCGGACACTGAAGCTTTCTTT.

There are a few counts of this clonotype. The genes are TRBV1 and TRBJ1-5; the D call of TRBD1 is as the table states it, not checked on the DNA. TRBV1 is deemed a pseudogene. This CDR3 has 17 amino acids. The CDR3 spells CTSSPGEARVMDQPQHF. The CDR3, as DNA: TGCACCAGCAGTCCCGGGGAGGCGCGAGTGATGGATCAGCCCCAGCATTTT.

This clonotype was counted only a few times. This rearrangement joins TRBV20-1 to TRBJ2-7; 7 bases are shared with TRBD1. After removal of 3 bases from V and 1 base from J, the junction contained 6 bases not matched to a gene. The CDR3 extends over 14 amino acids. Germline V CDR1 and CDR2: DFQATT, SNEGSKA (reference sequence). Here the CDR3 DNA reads TGCAGTGCTAGTAGCCAGGGGGTATCCTACGAGCAGTACTTC. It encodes CSASSQGVSYEQYF.

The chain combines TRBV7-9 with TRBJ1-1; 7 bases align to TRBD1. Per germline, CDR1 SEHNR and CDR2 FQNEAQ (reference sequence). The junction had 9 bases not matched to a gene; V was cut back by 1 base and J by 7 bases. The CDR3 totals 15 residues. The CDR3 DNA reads TGTGCCAGCAGCTTAGTTGCAGGGGGAAAACGTGAAGCTTTCTTT. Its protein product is CASSLVAGGKREAFF.

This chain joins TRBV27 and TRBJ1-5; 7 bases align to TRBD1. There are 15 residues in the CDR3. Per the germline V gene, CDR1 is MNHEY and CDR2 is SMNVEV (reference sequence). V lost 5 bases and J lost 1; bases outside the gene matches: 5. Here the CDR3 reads CASSDLTGSNQPQHF. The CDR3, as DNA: TGTGCCAGCAGTGACTTGACAGGGAGCAATCAGCCCCAGCATTTT.

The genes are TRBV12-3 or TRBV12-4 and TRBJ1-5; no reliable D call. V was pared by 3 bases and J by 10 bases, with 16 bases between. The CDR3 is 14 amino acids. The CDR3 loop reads CASSLRAGVGPQHF. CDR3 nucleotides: TGTGCCAGCAGTTTGAGGGCGGGAGTAGGTCCCCAGCATTTT.